This TCR beta chain originates from a study of blood T cell repertoires in COVID-19 (dated by TCRdb to about 2020). For the wider study: Samples covering the acute and convalescent phases of COVID-19 were provided by collaborators in the United States, Italy and Spain. Where available, HLA class I and class II types were taken from metadata supplied by the sample provider and were not determined by assay-based typing. Nearly every sample came with metadata listing a de-identified subject ID, COVID-19 status, age in years and sex. Samples were obtained from the ongoing ImmuneRACE study (first 160 participants) and from 1,254 subjects provided by 6 global collaborators. The prospective study material was composed of cDNA or gDNA derived from T cells, B-cell-depleted T cells, or PBMCs. The dataset comprised deeply sampled blood TCRbeta repertoires from subjects exposed to, actively infected with, or recovered from COVID-19. The repertoires were made available in a free public database intended to serve as a resource for research on the immune response to SARS-CoV-2.

TCRbeta CDR3 regions were amplified from genomic DNA using the immunoSEQ Assay, a bias-controlled multiplex PCR. Per the source publication's procedure: Nucleated cell counts per sample were estimated from amplification of reference gene primers within the assay. Sequence reads were collapsed and filtered to measure the absolute abundance of every unique TCRbeta CDR3 rearrangement. For each sample, productive Simpson clonality was calculated as the square root of Simpson's diversity index across productive rearrangements. The table was pulled from immuneACCESS by TCRdb, which kept in-frame rearrangements only. Such tables lose some clones; where checked, under half of the loss comes from unresolved V genes, and the rest has no known cause. Clonal size and the V and J genes are those of that table, whereas D and trimming came from the DNA. Present in this sample are about 26,000 clones, approximately 80% of which were seen just once. About 1.7% of the sample comes from the top ten.

Relative to germline, V is 3 bases shorter and J is 0 bases shorter, with 8 bases between their ends. There are 14 amino acids in the CDR3, from cysteine to phenylalanine inclusive. CDR3 DNA only is kept here, 42 bases in frame from base 1. The germline V gene encodes CDR1 LNHNV and CDR2 YYDKDF (reference sequence). A word on this clone: Its antigen remains undetermined. No much larger clone exists at a distance of one base, and base qualities are not known.

Collaborating institutions collected whole blood in K2EDTA tubes following their own protocols. For TCRbeta analysis, collaborator samples were shipped as frozen whole blood, as isolated PBMCs, or as DNA extracted from either sample type. Beyond this particular receptor, the publication reports: The amount of clinical and demographic metadata varied by source and participant and was provided uncurated.

The specimen sequenced was peripheral blood. This TCR came from a man at least 80 years old with active or convalescent COVID-19. The chain couples TRBV15 to TRBJ1-1, with the identity of the D gene unclear. The sequenced DNA is TGTGCCACCAGCAGTAGTTTTCTGAACACTGAAGCTTTCTTT. It translates as CATSSSFLNTEAFF.